This is a list of T cell receptor beta chains from one sample in a study of graft-versus-host responses after intestinal transplantation. Their specific antigens are unknown. The assay was immunoSEQ multiplex PCR, and TCRdb's table has in-frame clones only and misses some. The table shows more than 80,000 clones, with roughly four fifths occurring only once. The input for sequencing was unstimulated CD8+ T cells sorted from spleen or lymph node cells, taken before intestinal transplant. All receptors come from a human donor who received an intestinal transplant. The CDR3 runs from the conserved cysteine through the conserved F or W. D genes are given only for firm matches. Size is stated for part of the rows, as once, few or many counts, or as a class when the clone is expanded.

j_call clone_size v_call d_call cdr3_nt cdr3_aa
TRBJ2-2 - TRBV19 - TGTGCCAGTAGTGTCCGGTGGGGGCGAGGACTCCCCGGGGAGCTGTTTTTT CASSVRWGRGLPGELFF
TRBJ1-5 - TRBV6-1 - TGTGCCAGCAGTGAAGGAGGGGACCATCAGCCCCAGCATTTT CASSEGGDHQPQHF
TRBJ2-1 - TRBV18 - TGTGCCAGCTCACCACCGTGGGGGGAGGACTACAATGAGCAGTTCTTC CASSPPWGEDYNEQFF
TRBJ1-3 few TRBV10-3 - TGTGCCATCAGTGAGAATTGGGACGATGGAAACACCATATATTTT CAISENWDDGNTIYF
TRBJ2-2 - TRBV4-3 - TGCGCCAGCAGCCAAGGGAGAACCGGGGAGCTGTTTTTT CASSQGRTGELFF
TRBJ1-1 - TRBV7-6 TRBD1 TGTGCCAGCAGCTTAGGGACAGGGAACACTGAAGCTTTCTTT CASSLGTGNTEAFF
TRBJ1-1 - TRBV11-2 TRBD1 TGTGCCACCCGGGACAGGGAGGGAATCACTGAAGCTTTCTTT CATRDREGITEAFF
TRBJ1-6 - TRBV19 - TGTGCCAGTAGTCAAATGGGGGGGATTCATTCACCCCTCCACTTT CASSQMGGIHSPLHF
TRBJ1-6 - TRBV9 - TGTGCCAGCAGCGTAGACGGGCTTTACTCACCCCTCCACTTT CASSVDGLYSPLHF
TRBJ2-7 once TRBV4-1 TRBD2 TGCGCCAGCAGCCGAGGACGGACTAGCGGGAGTACCGAGCAGTACTTC CASSRGRTSGSTEQYF
TRBJ2-7 few TRBV6-1 - TGTGCCAGCATGAGGACACATATCGAGCAGTACTTC CASMRTHIEQYF
TRBJ1-6 - TRBV12-5 - TGTGCTAGTGGATTCAGGGAGAGCGGTTCACCCCTCCACTTT CASGFRESGSPLHF
TRBJ2-7 - TRBV11-3 - TGTGCCAGCAGCTCCAGCAGGGTTATCTGCTCCTACGAGCAGTACTTC CASSSSRVICSYEQYF
TRBJ2-1 - TRBV7-9 TRBD2 TGTGCCAGCAGCCCGGCTAGCGGCTCCTACAATGAGCAGTTCTTC CASSPASGSYNEQFF
TRBJ2-7 - TRBV19 - TGTGCCAGTAGTATAACTCCCCAGGACTACGAGCAGTACTTC CASSITPQDYEQYF
TRBJ1-1 - TRBV9 - TGTGCCAGCAGCGCCAGGGGACACAGGGTTATGAACACTGAAGCTTTCTTT CASSARGHRVMNTEAFF
TRBJ1-5 - TRBV5-1 - TGCGCCAGCATCCCAGGTCGGGGGAGCAATCAGCCCCAGCATTTT CASIPGRGSNQPQHF
TRBJ2-7 - TRBV7-9 TRBD1 TGTGCCAGCAGCACAACGGACAGGACCTCCTACGAGCAGTACTTC CASSTTDRTSYEQYF
TRBJ1-1 - TRBV19 - TGTGCCAGTAGTATTATGGCGGACACTGAAGCTTTCTTT CASSIMADTEAFF
TRBJ2-7 - TRBV5-4 - TGTGCCAGCAGCCAAGGTGATGCCTACGAGCAGTACTTC CASSQGDAYEQYF
TRBJ2-3 - TRBV29-1 TRBD2 TGCAGCGTTTGGTACTCAGGACTAGCGGACACAGATACGCAGTATTTT CSVWYSGLADTDTQYF
TRBJ2-3 - TRBV6-6 - TGTGCCAGCTTTAGCCTTCGAGGAGATACGCAGTATTTT CASFSLRGDTQYF
TRBJ2-5 - TRBV15 - TGTGCCACCAGCAGAGGTACGGGACTCCAAGAGACCCAGTACTTC CATSRGTGLQETQYF
TRBJ1-5 - TRBV5-1 - TGCGCCAGCAGCTTGGCCGAGAGGAGGGTAACTAGCAATCAGCCCCAGCATTTT CASSLAERRVTSNQPQHF
TRBJ2-2 few TRBV11-3 TRBD2 TGTGCCAGCAGCTTAGAGACTAGCGGGGGGACGAACACCGGGGAGCTGTTTTTT CASSLETSGGTNTGELFF
TRBJ2-7 - TRBV7-3 TRBD2 TGTGCCAGCAGCTTAAACCCAGCGACTAGCGGGAGTAGTAGGCAGTACTTC CASSLNPATSGSSRQYF
TRBJ1-5 - TRBV18 - TGTGCCAGCTCAATACGGGGCTATAGCAATCAGCCCCAGCATTTT CASSIRGYSNQPQHF
TRBJ1-1 - TRBV4-1 - TGCGCCAGCAGCCTTGGACGGCCCACTGAAGCTTTCTTT CASSLGRPTEAFF
TRBJ2-3 - TRBV15 - TGTGCCACCAGCCCCGTGACCCCGGATACGCAGTATTTT CATSPVTPDTQYF
TRBJ2-7 - TRBV28 - TGTGCCAGCAGTTTCCGGGAGTACAACGAGCAGTACTTC CASSFREYNEQYF
TRBJ2-2 - TRBV7-3 - TGTGCCAGCAGCCCGACTATGACCGGGGAGCTGTTTTTT CASSPTMTGELFF
TRBJ1-2 few TRBV5-4 - TGTGCCAGCAGCTTGGCGTATTCCTTTGGCTACACCTTC CASSLAYSFGYTF
TRBJ2-1 - TRBV6-5 - TGTGCCAGCAGTTGGGTCAGTAACTACAATGAGCAGTTCTTC CASSWVSNYNEQFF
TRBJ2-1 - TRBV11-3 - TGTGCCAGCAGCTTAGGATTCAGAAGCGATGAGCAGTTCTTC CASSLGFRSDEQFF
TRBJ2-6 - TRBV13 TRBD2 TGTGCCAGCAAGCCCCGAGACGTGACTAGCGGCGGGTCTGGGGCCAACGTCCTGACTTTC CASKPRDVTSGGSGANVLTF
TRBJ1-3 - TRBV5-4 TRBD1 TGTGCCAGCAGCCCTCAGGGGGCAGAAGAGTCTGGAAACACCATATATTTT CASSPQGAEESGNTIYF
TRBJ2-3 - TRBV5-6 - TGTGCCAGCAGCCTAACAGGGTCAGATACGCAGTATTTT CASSLTGSDTQYF
TRBJ1-1 - TRBV10-3 - TGTGCCATCAGGATCTTAGGTAGAAACACTGAAGCTTTCTTT CAIRILGRNTEAFF
TRBJ1-1 once TRBV5-1 TRBD1 TGCGCCAGCAGCGTCGGGACAGGCGAAAACACTGAAGCTTTCTTT CASSVGTGENTEAFF
TRBJ2-5 - TRBV6-1 TRBD2 TGTGCCAGCAGTGTGGGAGGGGAGATAGGGACCCAGTACTTC CASSVGGEIGTQYF
TRBJ2-7 - TRBV7-6 TRBD1 TGTGCCAGCAGTGACGGGACAGCCTACGAGCAGTACTTC CASSDGTAYEQYF
TRBJ2-7 - TRBV2 - TGTGCCAGCAGTGCGGGCTCCTACGAGCAGTACTTC CASSAGSYEQYF
TRBJ1-1 few TRBV11-2 - TGTGCCAGCAGCTTGGCCTCAGGGACTGAAGCTTTCTTT CASSLASGTEAFF
TRBJ2-1 - TRBV27 TRBD1 TGTGCCACCACGACAGGGGGAAATGAGCAGTTCTTC CATTTGGNEQFF
TRBJ2-5 few TRBV6-4 - TGTGCCAGCAGCCCCGGGGAGGAAGAGACCCAGTACTTC CASSPGEEETQYF
TRBJ1-5 - TRBV6-5 - TGTGCCAGCAGTGACGTTGGGAACAATCAGCCCCAGCATTTT CASSDVGNNQPQHF